This TCR beta chain was documented in a study of blood T cell repertoires in COVID-19 (dated by TCRdb to about 2020). In terms of the full investigation: The collaborator samples originated in the United States, Italy and Spain and spanned the acute and convalescent phases of COVID-19. The material from the prospective study consisted of cDNA or gDNA derived from T cells, B-cell-depleted T cells, or PBMCs. The dataset comprised deeply sampled blood TCRbeta repertoires from subjects exposed to, actively infected with, or recovered from COVID-19. A freely available public database, intended as a resource for researchers studying the immune response to SARS-CoV-2, is where the repertoires were released. The samples were drawn from the first 160 participants of the ongoing ImmuneRACE study and from 1,254 subjects provided by 6 global collaborators. Nearly every sample came with metadata listing a de-identified subject ID, COVID-19 status, age in years and sex. Where available, HLA class I and class II types were obtained from metadata supplied by the sample provider rather than from assay-based typing. On the study overall, not on this receptor specifically: How much clinical and demographic metadata was included differed by source and by participant, and the metadata was provided uncurated.

The immunoSEQ Assay, a bias-controlled multiplex PCR, was used to amplify TCRbeta CDR3 regions from genomic DNA. The study's processing was this. Nucleated cell counts per sample were estimated from amplification of reference gene primers within the assay. Sequence reads were collapsed and filtered to measure the absolute abundance of every unique TCRbeta CDR3 rearrangement. For each sample, productive Simpson clonality was calculated as the square root of Simpson's diversity index over productive rearrangements. TCRdb obtained this table from immuneACCESS and retained in-frame rearrangements with V and J assigned. These tables miss some clones; where compared with another copy, unresolved V genes account for less than half of the shortfall, and the remainder is unexplained. V, J and clone size derive from that table, while D and trimming were established from the DNA sequence. The sample records under 200,000 clones, more than 70% of which are singletons. The ten largest make up 4.5% to 6.5% of the sample.

Participants in the prospective study were enrolled through a virtual design, were aged roughly 18 to 90 years, and lived in 24 United States geographic areas. In the prospective study, participants were assigned to cohorts based on the clinical history participants reported in a screening survey and a study questionnaire. In the prospective study, whole blood, serum and a nasopharyngeal or oropharyngeal swab were collected from each participant by mobile phlebotomists. Participants in the prospective study had the option to provide additional blood draws and questionnaires over a roughly 2-month period. Prospective study blood samples were shipped either frozen or at room temperature before DNA extraction. Comment on this clone: The antigen it recognizes is unknown. Base qualities were left out, and no much larger clone turns up one base away.

CDR1 is given as MGHRA and CDR2 as YSYEKL, both from the germline V gene. The CDR3 has 15 amino acids, counting the end cysteine and phenylalanine. The only DNA kept is the CDR3, 45 bases in frame from the first base. Trimming costs V 4 bases and J 1 base, and their ends lie 12 bases apart. The rearranged chain carries TRBV4-1 and TRBJ2-3; possibly the D gene is TRBD2, per 6 matching bases. The specimen sequenced was PBMCs or T cells enriched from blood (not recorded which). The source is a man between 35 and 55 years old with acute COVID-19. DNA sequence: TGCGCCAGCAGCCTAGGAGGGTGGGGCACAGATACGCAGTATTTT. The resulting protein is CASSLGGWGTDTQYF.